This T cell receptor (beta chain) was captured in a study of blood T cells in healthy people across ages. Study-wide background: Through template switching, about one barcoded beta molecule was captured per two T cells, as measured in model experiments. The study's findings and limits: PBMC samples, being unsorted, prevented any conclusive comparison of naive and antigen-experienced cells.

Using a J-beta primer mix together with a sample-barcoded 5' primer, a second PCR was run for about 6 to 12 cycles. TCRdb reprocessed the 5' RACE reads via MiXCR and lists one record per CDR3 protein. This sample has about 630,000 distinct CDR3 sequences, with 21% found just once. There were healthy Caucasian individuals from Russia, aged roughly 6 to 95, serving as donors. Each sample provided at least 5 micrograms of extracted total RNA. Germline CDR1 is DFQATT and CDR2 is SNEGSKA (reference sequence). The CDR3 is 14 amino acids. This clonotype came up a few times. As yet, its antigen is unknown. At one of its ends the junction is not consistent with the germline gene, which may arise from a read error.

The source of this sequence is a man in his 70s in good health. The rearrangement links TRBV20-1 to TRBJ2-5, with 14 positions matching TRBD2. Sequencing was performed on blood. The CDR3 protein is CSARAPGLAGVGSF. CDR3 in DNA: TGCAGTGCTAGAGCTCCGGGACTAGCGGGAGTTGGGAGCTTC.